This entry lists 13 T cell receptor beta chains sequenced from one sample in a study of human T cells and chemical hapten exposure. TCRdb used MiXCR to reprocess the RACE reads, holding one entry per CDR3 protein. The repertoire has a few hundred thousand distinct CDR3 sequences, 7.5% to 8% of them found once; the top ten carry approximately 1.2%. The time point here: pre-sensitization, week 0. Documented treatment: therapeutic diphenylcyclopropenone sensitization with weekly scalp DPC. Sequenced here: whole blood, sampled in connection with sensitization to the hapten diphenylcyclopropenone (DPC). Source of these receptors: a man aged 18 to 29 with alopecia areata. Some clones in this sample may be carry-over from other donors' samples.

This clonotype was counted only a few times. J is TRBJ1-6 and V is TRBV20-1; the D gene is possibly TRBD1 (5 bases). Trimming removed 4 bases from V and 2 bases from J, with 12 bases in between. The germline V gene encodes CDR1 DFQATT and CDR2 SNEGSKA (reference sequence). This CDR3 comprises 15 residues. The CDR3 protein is CSATHGATYNSPLHF. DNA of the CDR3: TGCAGTGCTACCCACGGGGCTACCTATAATTCACCCCTCCACTTT.

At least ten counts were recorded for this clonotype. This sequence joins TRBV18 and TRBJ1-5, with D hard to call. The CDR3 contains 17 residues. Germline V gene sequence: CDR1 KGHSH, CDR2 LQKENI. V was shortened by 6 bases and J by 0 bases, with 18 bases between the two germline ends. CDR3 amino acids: CASSHVSGGNSNQPQHF. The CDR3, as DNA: TGTGCCAGCTCGCACGTGTCGGGTGGTAATAGCAATCAGCCCCAGCATTTT.

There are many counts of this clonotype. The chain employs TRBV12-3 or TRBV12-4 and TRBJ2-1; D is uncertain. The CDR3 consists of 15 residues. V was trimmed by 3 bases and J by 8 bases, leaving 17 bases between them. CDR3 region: CASSFVVGNRDEQFF. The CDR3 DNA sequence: TGTGCCAGCAGTTTTGTTGTGGGCAACCGGGATGAGCAGTTCTTC.

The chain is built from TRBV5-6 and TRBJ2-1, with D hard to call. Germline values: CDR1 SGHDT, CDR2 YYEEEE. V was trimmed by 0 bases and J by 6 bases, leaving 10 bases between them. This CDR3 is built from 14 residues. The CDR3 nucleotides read TGTGCCAGCAGCTTGGGCCTTAACGTCAATGAGCAGTTCTTC. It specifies CASSLGLNVNEQFF.

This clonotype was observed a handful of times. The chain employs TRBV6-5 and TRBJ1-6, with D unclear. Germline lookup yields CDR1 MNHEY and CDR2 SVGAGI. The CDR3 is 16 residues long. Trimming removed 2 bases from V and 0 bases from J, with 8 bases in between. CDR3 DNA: TGTGCCAGCAGTTACGGTCCCGGCTCCTATAATTCACCCCTCCACTTT. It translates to CASSYGPGSYNSPLHF.

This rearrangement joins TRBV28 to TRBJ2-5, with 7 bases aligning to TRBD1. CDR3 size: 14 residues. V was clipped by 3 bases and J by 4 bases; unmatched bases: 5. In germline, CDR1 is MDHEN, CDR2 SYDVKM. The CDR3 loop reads CASSLGQRPETQYF. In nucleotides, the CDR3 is TGTGCCAGCAGTTTGGGACAGAGGCCAGAGACCCAGTACTTC.

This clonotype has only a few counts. The CDR3 sequence is CSARDMVIFTDTQYF. Here the CDR3 DNA reads TGCAGTGCTAGAGATATGGTGATTTTCACAGATACGCAGTATTTT. V gene TRBV20-1 combines with J gene TRBJ2-3; D unclear. In germline, CDR1 is DFQATT, CDR2 SNEGSKA (reference sequence). The CDR3 is 15 amino acids. With 0 bases removed from V and 2 bases from J, the gap between germline ends came to 12 bases.

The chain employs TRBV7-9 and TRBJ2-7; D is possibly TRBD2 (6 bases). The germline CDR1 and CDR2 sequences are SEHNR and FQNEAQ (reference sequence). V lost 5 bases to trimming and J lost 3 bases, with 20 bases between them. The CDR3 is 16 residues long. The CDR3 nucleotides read TGTGCCAGCAGCCTAGACGGGACTGCGCCCCGCTACGAGCAGTACTTC. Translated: CASSLDGTAPRYEQYF.

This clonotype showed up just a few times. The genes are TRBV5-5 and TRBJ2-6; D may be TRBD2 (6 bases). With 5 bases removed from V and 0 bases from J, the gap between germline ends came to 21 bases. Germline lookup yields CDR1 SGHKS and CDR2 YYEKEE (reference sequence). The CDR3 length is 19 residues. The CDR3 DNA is TGTGCCAGCAGGGTCGGCAGGGAGGCCCCTATCTCTGGGGCCAACGTCCTGACTTTC. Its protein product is CASRVGREAPISGANVLTF. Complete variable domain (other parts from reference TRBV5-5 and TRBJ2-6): DAGVTQSPTHLIKTRGQQVTLRCSPISGHKSVSWYQQVLGQGPQFIFQYYEKEERGRGNFPDRFSARQFPNYSSELNVNALLLGDSALYLCASRVGREAPISGANVLTFGAGSRLTVL.

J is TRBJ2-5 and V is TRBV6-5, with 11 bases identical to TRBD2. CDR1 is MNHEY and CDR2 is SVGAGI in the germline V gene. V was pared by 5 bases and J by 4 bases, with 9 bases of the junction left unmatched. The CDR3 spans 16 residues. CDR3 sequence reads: CASSRLAGSSRETQYF. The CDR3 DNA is TGTGCCAGCAGTAGACTAGCGGGGAGTAGTCGAGAGACCCAGTACTTC.

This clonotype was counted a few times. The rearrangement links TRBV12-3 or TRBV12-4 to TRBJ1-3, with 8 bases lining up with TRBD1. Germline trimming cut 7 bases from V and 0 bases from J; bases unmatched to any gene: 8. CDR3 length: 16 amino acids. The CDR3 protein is CASIPRDRISGNTIYF. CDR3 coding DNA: TGTGCCAGCATCCCTCGGGACAGGATCTCTGGAAACACCATATATTTT.

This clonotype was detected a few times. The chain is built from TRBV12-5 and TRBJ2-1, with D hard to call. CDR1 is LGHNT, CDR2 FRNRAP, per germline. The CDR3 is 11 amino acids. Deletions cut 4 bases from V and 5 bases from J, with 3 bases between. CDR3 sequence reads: CASGSHNEQFF. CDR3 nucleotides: TGTGCTAGTGGTTCCCACAATGAGCAGTTCTTC.

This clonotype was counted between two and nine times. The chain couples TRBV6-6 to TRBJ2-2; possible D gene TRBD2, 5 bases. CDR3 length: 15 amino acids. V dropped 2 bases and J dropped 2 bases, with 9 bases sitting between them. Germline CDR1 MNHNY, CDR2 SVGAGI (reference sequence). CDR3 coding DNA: TGTGCCAGCAGTTACAGCAGGACTAACACCGGGGAGCTGTTTTTT. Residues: CASSYSRTNTGELFF.